This TCR beta chain is from a study of cytomegalovirus exposure and HLA in healthy donors. Overall study results and limits: Sequencing depth roughly uniform across donors was assumed in presence/absence analyses.

This CDR3 has 11 amino acids. V lost 5 bases and J 14 bases, leaving 10 bases between the germline ends. CDR1 is SNHLY, CDR2 FYNNEI, per germline. Comment on this clone: Its cognate antigen is unknown.

The study ran its PCR with 60 Vbeta and 13 Jbeta primers. Generated by immunoSEQ multiplex PCR, the TCRdb table keeps only in-frame clones and is missing some. The sample consists of over 130,000 clones, around 65% of them appearing once. Material: PBMCs. This sequence joins TRBV2 and TRBJ1-6; no firm D call. This TCR was sampled from an older woman in good health and CMV-seronegative. The CDR3, as DNA: TGTGCCAGCAGTACCGGGTGGGCCCTCCACTTT. Translation gives CASSTGWALHF. The entire variable domain, with the rest obtained from reference TRBV2 and TRBJ1-6, is as follows: EPEVTQTPSHQVTQMGQEVILRCVPISNHLYFYWYRQILGQKVEFLVSFYNNEISEKSEIFDDQFSVERPDGSNFTLKIRSTKLEDSAMYFCASSTGWALHFGNGTRLTVT.